This T cell receptor (beta chain) was obtained from a study of CD8 T cells in Susac syndrome. RNA was extracted with the RNeasy kit, and a quantity of roughly 0.45 to 1 ug was reverse transcribed using random hexamers. The CDR3 of TCR beta was amplified by immunoSEQ multiplex PCR across 54 Vbeta and 13 Jbeta. MiXCR, applied by TCRdb to the immunoSEQ multiplex PCR reads, yields one record per CDR3 protein. The table has about 60,000 distinct CDR3 sequences, roughly 94% seen once; the top ten hold around 0.6%. The V and J ends lost 1 base and 5 bases, in that order; junction bases with no gene match: 5. The CDR3 extends over 14 amino acids. The germline CDR1 and CDR2 sequences are GTSNPN and SVGIG (reference sequence). Multiple sclerosis controls were treatment-naive patients with stable or active relapsing-remitting disease.

What was sequenced was CD8+ T cells from PBMCs. The receptor's source is a human donor with multiple sclerosis. The chain employs TRBV30 and TRBJ1-2; TRBD1 matches at 9 bases. The CDR3: CAWSAGTGYYGYTF. As DNA, the CDR3 is TGTGCCTGGAGTGCCGGGACAGGGTATTATGGCTACACCTTC.